This T cell receptor beta chain was captured by sequencing in a study of T cells in Graves' hyperthyroidism and ophthalmopathy. Trimming took off 8 bases at V and 5 bases at J, with 15 bases between the two ends. The length of the CDR3 is 13 residues. The V gene's germline CDR1 is SNHLY and CDR2 FYNNEI. Researchers took RNA transcripts and amplified the TCR beta CDR3 regions from them. The HTBI set primed first-round TCR CDR3 RT-PCR. One entry per CDR3 protein, called by TCRdb with MiXCR from the multiplex PCR reads. The sample lists about half a million distinct CDR3 sequences, around 24% seen once, with about 11% in the top ten.

Sequencing was done on a sample of blood. V usage is TRBV2 and J usage is TRBJ2-5; D is tentatively TRBD1 or TRBD2 (5 bases each). The receptor was derived from a woman in her twenties or thirties with Graves' ophthalmopathy. CDR3 nucleotide sequence: TGTGCCAGCGCCTCGGGGACGGTGGAGACCCAGTACTTC. As protein: CASASGTVETQYF. The full variable domain, with the rest looked up from reference TRBV2 and TRBJ2-5, is EPEVTQTPSHQVTQMGQEVILRCVPISNHLYFYWYRQILGQKVEFLVSFYNNEISEKSEIFDDQFSVERPDGSNFTLKIRSTKLEDSAMYFCASASGTVETQYFGPGTRLLVL.